These 25 T cell receptor beta chains share one sample of origin, sequenced in a study of T cell repertoires in cytomegalovirus infection (dated by TCRdb to 2018 to 2020). This sample was sequenced with an Illumina HiSeq 1500. TCRdb trimmed the raw reads at Q25, called clones with MiXCR and kept productive beta chains. Rows merge per CDR3 protein into single entries with the most common DNA and genes. The sample table holds around 170,000 distinct CDR3 sequences, of which 17% were seen once. The top ten clonotypes cover about 19% of the sample. Sequencing was done on a sample of CD8+ T cells from PBMCs. The receptors were gathered from a human donor in good health (CMV status not recorded). Some clones in this sample may be carry-over from other donors' samples.

The rearrangement links TRBV7-9 to TRBJ2-4; 7 bases align to TRBD2. J gave up 3 bases and V 0 bases, and 8 bases lay outside the gene matches. Germline values: CDR1 SEHNR, CDR2 FQNEAQ (reference sequence). CDR3 size: 17 residues. The CDR3 region has the DNA TGTGCCAGCAGCTTAGCGAGGGCGGGAGTCCGCAAAAACATTCAGTACTTC. It translates to CASSLARAGVRKNIQYF.

V gene TRBV7-8 combines with J gene TRBJ2-1; D unclear. The CDR3 has 13 residues. The germline gives CDR1 SGHVS, CDR2 FQNEAQ. V shed 3 bases and J shed 5 bases, with 8 bases lying between them. The CDR3 DNA reads TGTGCCAGCAGCTTGGCGTCGGACAATGAGCAGTTCTTC. It codes for CASSLASDNEQFF. The complete variable domain, with remaining parts taken from reference TRBV7-8 and TRBJ2-1, reads GAGVSQSPRYKVAKRGQDVALRCDPISGHVSLFWYQQALGQGPEFLTYFQNEAQLDKSGLPSDRFFAERPEGSVSTLKIQRTQQEDSAVYLCASSLASDNEQFFGPGTRLTVL.

As regards this clonotype: This may arise from a read error, as a much more abundant clone is one base away. V gene TRBV7-6 combines with J gene TRBJ1-2; unclear D gene. The CDR3 sequence is 16 residues long. The germline V gene has CDR1 SGHVS and CDR2 FNYEAQ. CDR3 bases: TGTGTCAGCAGCTTAGAGATGTACGGAGGAATGGCTGGCTACACCTTC. It is translated as CVSSLEMYGGMAGYTF.

The rearrangement links TRBV19 to TRBJ1-1; the D is unclear. Germline loops: CDR1 LNHDA, CDR2 SQIVND (reference sequence). The CDR3 loop spans 11 amino acids. The germline V and J ends were trimmed by 5 bases and 6 bases, with 7 bases remaining between them. CDR3 region: CASSWASEAFF. The CDR3 coding sequence is TGTGCCAGTAGTTGGGCATCTGAAGCTTTCTTT.

This clonotype was recorded a few times. The gene calls are TRBV28 and TRBJ2-7; 8 bases match TRBD1. Germline-derived CDR1 and CDR2 are MDHEN and SYDVKM. The CDR3 is 17 amino acids. Trimming at V came to 2 bases and at J to 1 base, leaving 10 bases not matched to a gene. The CDR3 loop reads CASSLRQGSSFSYEQYF. DNA of the CDR3: TGTGCCAGCAGTTTACGACAGGGGTCCTCCTTTTCCTACGAGCAGTACTTC.

The rearrangement uses TRBV7-6 and TRBJ2-1; D perhaps matches TRBD2 (6 bases). CDR3 length equals 16 residues. V shed 1 base and J shed 0 bases, with 10 bases lying between them. Germline CDR1 reads SGHVS; CDR2 reads FNYEAQ. CDR3 residues: CASSLGVGSSYNEQFF. CDR3 nucleotides: TGTGCCAGCAGCTTAGGGGTCGGGAGCTCCTACAATGAGCAGTTCTTC.

This clonotype was detected a few times. The chain couples TRBV7-2 to TRBJ1-6, with D possibly being TRBD1 (6 bases). CDR1 is SGHTA and CDR2 is FQGNSA in the germline V gene. V was cut by 1 base and J by 7 bases, with 11 bases left in between. CDR3 length: 15 residues. The CDR3: CASSLVTGQNSPLHF. Here the CDR3 DNA reads TGTGCCAGCAGCTTAGTCACGGGACAAAATTCACCCCTCCACTTT.

This rearrangement joins TRBV4-1 to TRBJ2-1, with a tentative D call TRBD1 (6 bases). There are 13 residues in the CDR3. Trimming pared 3 bases from V and 5 bases from J, leaving 8 bases between. Germline values: CDR1 MGHRA, CDR2 YSYEKL. The CDR3 loop is CASSQGQHNEQFF. In DNA form, the CDR3 reads TGCGCCAGCAGCCAGGGACAACACAATGAGCAGTTCTTC.

The CDR3 region is CASSPSEGKDEQFF. The CDR3 DNA is TGTGCCAGCAGTCCCAGTGAAGGAAAAGATGAGCAGTTCTTC. The gene calls are TRBV7-8 and TRBJ2-1; no clear D. Germline values: CDR1 SGHVS, CDR2 FQNEAQ. Trimming left V 6 bases short and J 8 bases short, with 17 bases between. The CDR3 totals 14 residues. The entire variable domain, with the rest obtained from reference TRBV7-8 and TRBJ2-1, is as follows: GAGVSQSPRYKVAKRGQDVALRCDPISGHVSLFWYQQALGQGPEFLTYFQNEAQLDKSGLPSDRFFAERPEGSVSTLKIQRTQQEDSAVYLCASSPSEGKDEQFFGPGTRLTVL.

This clonotype has more than one count but fewer than ten. The chain has TRBV6-2 or TRBV6-3 and TRBJ2-1; perhaps TRBD2 as D (5 bases). The V gene lost 1 base and the J gene lost 4 bases, with 11 bases spanning the gap. Germline V gene sequence: CDR1 MNHEY, CDR2 SVGEGT. The CDR3 loop spans 15 amino acids. In DNA, the CDR3 is TGTGCCAGCAGTTACTATGTTAGCGCTTACAATGAGCAGTTCTTC. This encodes CASSYYVSAYNEQFF.

This clonotype was detected only a few times. Here the CDR3 reads CASSLEVAAGAYNEQFF. CDR3 nucleotide sequence: TGTGCCAGCAGTTTAGAGGTGGCAGCGGGGGCTTACAATGAGCAGTTCTTC. V is TRBV28 and J is TRBJ2-1; 8 bases are shared with TRBD2. CDR1 is MDHEN, CDR2 SYDVKM, per germline. Trimming cost V 2 bases and J 4 bases; bases outside gene matches: 10. The CDR3 is 17 residues long.

The J gene is TRBJ2-7, the V gene TRBV29-1; D possibly corresponds to TRBD2 (6 bases). The CDR3 extends over 11 amino acids. CDR1 is SQVTM and CDR2 is ANQGSEA in the germline V gene. V lost 6 bases and J lost 2, with 8 bases in between. CDR3 sequence (DNA): TGCAGCGTCCCGGGAGCCTACGAGCAGTACTTC. It specifies CSVPGAYEQYF.

The table lists this clonotype with a few counts. CDR3 sequence reads: CASSGQGGETQYF. The CDR3 nucleotides read TGTGCCAGCAGCGGACAGGGAGGGGAGACCCAGTACTTC. This sequence joins TRBV6-1 and TRBJ2-5; perhaps TRBD1 as D (8 bases). The CDR3 runs to 13 residues. The germline V gene has CDR1 MNHNS and CDR2 SASEGT. V was trimmed by 6 bases and J by 5 bases, leaving 13 bases between them.

A single count supports this clonotype. The V gene is TRBV28, the J gene TRBJ2-4, with TRBD2 identical over 13 bases. The CDR3 length is 18 residues. Trimming cost V 5 bases and J 0 bases; bases outside gene matches: 7. Per the germline V gene, CDR1 is MDHEN and CDR2 is SYDVKM. The DNA for the CDR3 is TGTGCCAGCAGTACCGGGACTAGCGGGATTCTAGCCAAAAACATTCAGTACTTC. Protein: CASSTGTSGILAKNIQYF.

This clonotype was seen a handful of times. A read error is possible here, since a much larger clone lies one base away. The chain combines TRBV7-9 with TRBJ2-7; D gene unclear. Germline assignment: CDR1 SEHNR and CDR2 FQNEAQ (reference sequence). The germline V and J ends were trimmed by 1 base and 3 bases, with 7 bases remaining between them. The CDR3 is 13 amino acids. CDR3 bases: TGTGCCAGCAGCTTAGAAGACGGCTACGAGCAGTACTTC. Its translation is CASSLEDGYEQYF.

The DNA of the CDR3 is TGTGCCAGTAGTGTTACTAGCGTCTATGAGCAGTTCTTC. Residues: CASSVTSVYEQFF. V is TRBV19 and J is TRBJ2-1; 7 bases line up with TRBD2. The germline V gene has CDR1 LNHDA and CDR2 SQIVND (reference sequence). V lost 5 bases to trimming and J lost 8 bases; unmatched junction nucleotides: 6. This CDR3 spans 13 amino acids.

The rearrangement uses TRBV2 and TRBJ1-1, with D uncertain. Trimming pared 7 bases from V and 0 bases from J, leaving 9 bases between. Germline V gene data show CDR1 as SNHLY and CDR2 as FYNNEI. The CDR3 contains 13 residues. The CDR3 protein is CASILLMNTEAFF. Written as DNA, the CDR3 is TGTGCCAGCATCCTACTAATGAACACTGAAGCTTTCTTT. Drawing the rest from reference TRBV2 and TRBJ1-1, the complete variable domain is EPEVTQTPSHQVTQMGQEVILRCVPISNHLYFYWYRQILGQKVEFLVSFYNNEISEKSEIFDDQFSVERPDGSNFTLKIRSTKLEDSAMYFCASILLMNTEAFFGQGTRLTVV.

The chain links TRBV6-2 or TRBV6-3 to TRBJ2-1; 7 nucleotides line up with TRBD2. Trimming took 2 bases from V and 5 from J; bases not matched to a gene: 3. Per germline, CDR1 MNHEY and CDR2 SVGEGT. This CDR3 has 14 residues. The CDR3 DNA sequence: TGTGCCAGCAGTTACCCTGGGACTAACAATGAGCAGTTCTTC. Translation: CASSYPGTNNEQFF.

This clonotype was seen only a few times. The chain joins TRBV20-1 to TRBJ2-3, with TRBD2 matching 11 bases. Trimming took 4 bases from V and 5 from J; bases not matched to a gene: 8. Germline values: CDR1 DFQATT, CDR2 SNEGSKA (reference sequence). CDR3 size: 15 residues. CDR3 region: CSATGLAETGDTQYF. The CDR3, as DNA: TGCAGTGCTACGGGACTAGCGGAAACGGGAGATACGCAGTATTTT.

V gene TRBV7-2 combines with J gene TRBJ2-7, with 9 bases fitting TRBD1. The CDR3 spans 19 residues. Germline values: CDR1 SGHTA, CDR2 FQGNSA. Unmatched junction bases numbered 27, after V lost 10 bases and J lost 5 bases. Written as DNA, the CDR3 is TGTGCCAACAGTTCTCATGCCCGCGATCCGGGACAGGGTAGCCACGAGCAGTACTTC. It translates to CANSSHARDPGQGSHEQYF.

The rearrangement uses TRBV7-9 and TRBJ1-6, with TRBD1 as a possible D gene (6 bases). CDR3 size: 12 residues. Trimming shortened V by 6 bases and J by 10 bases, and 10 bases separated the two germline ends. Germline CDR1 and CDR2: SEHNR and FQNEAQ (reference sequence). The CDR3 coding sequence is TGTGCCAGCAGGCGGGACAACTCACCCCTCCACTTT. Its translation is CASRRDNSPLHF. Full variable domain (missing parts from reference TRBV7-9 and TRBJ1-6): DTGVSQNPRHKITKRGQNVTFRCDPISEHNRLYWYRQTLGQGPEFLTYFQNEAQLEKSRLLSDRFSAERPKGSFSTLEIQRTEQGDSAMYLCASRRDNSPLHFGNGTRLTVT.

The J gene is TRBJ2-7, the V gene TRBV28, with D perhaps TRBD1 or TRBD2 (6 bases each). Trimming shortened V by 3 bases and J by 3 bases, and 12 bases separated the two germline ends. The germline V gene encodes CDR1 MDHEN and CDR2 SYDVKM. The CDR3 contains 14 residues. CDR3 amino acids: CASSFRGLYYEQYF. In DNA, the CDR3 is TGTGCCAGCAGTTTTCGGGGGCTATACTACGAGCAGTACTTC.

This clonotype was seen many times. The gene calls are TRBV7-2 and TRBJ2-3, with 12 nucleotides matching TRBD2. The CDR3 loop spans 15 amino acids. Germline lookup yields CDR1 SGHTA and CDR2 FQGNSA. V lost 3 bases to trimming and J lost 4 bases; unmatched junction nucleotides: 2. The CDR3 DNA sequence: TGTGCCAGCAGCTTGACTAGCGGGAGAGCAGATACGCAGTATTTT. Its protein is CASSLTSGRADTQYF.

In its sample, this clonotype was seen a few times. J is TRBJ1-2 and V is TRBV12-3 or TRBV12-4, with D hard to call. The CDR3 extends over 14 amino acids. V shed 8 bases and J shed 2 bases, with 15 bases lying between them. CDR3 DNA: TGTGCCAGCGATCCATGGGTAGGGAACTATGGCTACACCTTC. Translated, it gives CASDPWVGNYGYTF.

The V call is TRBV12-3 or TRBV12-4, the J call TRBJ1-1; D may be TRBD1 (6 bases). Trimming shortened V by 3 bases and J by 4 bases, and 15 bases separated the two germline ends. The CDR3 sequence is 15 residues long. The CDR3 protein is CASSFLVGGGTEAFF. CDR3 DNA: TGTGCCAGCAGTTTTCTGGTAGGGGGAGGCACTGAAGCTTTCTTT.